This TCR beta chain was profiled in a study of shared clonotypes between healthy human individuals. The CDR3 has 13 amino acids. Germline V lookup: CDR1 GTSNPN, CDR2 SVGIG (reference sequence). V lost 4 bases, J lost 6 bases, and 8 bases stayed unmatched. In the case of this clone: What it binds is unknown.

This was a deep-level run. Genomic DNA per cell subset filled all wells of several immunoSEQ plates. Here immunoSEQ multiplex PCR was the method, and the copy in TCRdb shows in-frame clones only, minus some. The table records about 230,000 clones, approximately 65% of them present only once. Study-level results: Apart from blood, nothing was sampled; tissue repertoires likely differ.

Caucasian adults residing in Nashville, Tennessee made up all the donors. The source of this sequence is a young man in good health. The sequencing sample was made of memory CD4+ T cells sorted from blood. The subset: CD45RA-negative fraction. The chain couples TRBV30 to TRBJ1-1, with 7 bases identical to TRBD1. In DNA form, the CDR3 reads TGTGCCTGGATGAGACAGGGCGGGTCTGAAGCTTTCTTT. Translation gives CAWMRQGGSEAFF.